These T cell receptor beta chains were read from a single sample in a study of T-cell memory formation after mild COVID-19. TCRdb ran MiXCR on the 5' RACE reads and lists one entry per CDR3 protein. There are 300,000 to 350,000 distinct CDR3 sequences in the sample; approximately 19% occur only once, and 20% to 25% lies in the top ten. Sequenced sample: PBMCs or a T cell subset sorted from them (not recorded which). These receptors originate from a man between 18 and 35 years old who had mild COVID-19 (a few samples of this study predate the infection). Cell type and time point are not known. The CDR3 runs from the conserved cysteine through the conserved F or W.

V	J	CDR3
TRBV4-3	TRBJ2-5	CDSSQERGGQETQYF
TRBV7-9	TRBJ2-3	CASRSFTDTQYF
TRBV6-5	TRBJ2-3	CASSPPGALGDTQYF
TRBV7-2	TRBJ2-2	CASSLKSAGELFF
TRBV11-1	TRBJ1-2	CASSSYPSRDRDDYGYTF
TRBV29-1	TRBJ2-1	CSVDLTSGGYNEQFF
TRBV7-2	TRBJ2-7	CASSSPPGQLYEQYF
TRBV20-1	TRBJ2-3	CSARGTSGAPYTQYF
TRBV12-3/TRBV12-4	TRBJ2-5	CASSFDAREETQYF
TRBV18	TRBJ1-1	CASSPNGISTEAFF
TRBV5-1	TRBJ1-4	CASSLARGVGEKLFF
TRBV7-3	TRBJ1-5	CASSFQGWAQPQHF
TRBV5-1	TRBJ2-1	CASRALADTYNEQFF
TRBV27	TRBJ2-1	CASGFVESGNEQFF
TRBV7-6	TRBJ1-1	CASSLIPGANTEAFF
TRBV5-1	TRBJ2-2	CASSEGPGTGDSGELFF
TRBV6-5	TRBJ1-1	CASSFQGLNTEAFF
TRBV20-1	TRBJ1-2	CSGQEGLTNYGYTF
TRBV7-6	TRBJ1-6	CASSPDPKQFNSPLHF
TRBV5-1	TRBJ2-3	CASSLALPRDTQYF
TRBV7-3	TRBJ2-2	CASSFSPGTGELFF
TRBV29-1	TRBJ2-1	CSVVGGLSYNEQFF
TRBV5-1	TRBJ2-1	CTSRSGEAYNEQFF
TRBV4-1	TRBJ1-5	CASSHIGEEGQPQHF
TRBV6-5	TRBJ1-6	CASSYSGQLYNSPLHF
TRBV6-1	TRBJ1-6	CASSMRWGDRAANSPLHF
TRBV7-2	TRBJ2-1	CASSKTGHNEQFF
TRBV9	TRBJ2-5	CASSVYSGTNQETQYF
TRBV5-6	TRBJ1-2	CASSLGANYGYTF
TRBV15	TRBJ1-5	CATSAPTGANQPQHF
TRBV7-9	TRBJ1-2	CASSFEGLLIEFGYTF
TRBV4-3	TRBJ1-1	CASSQDRAGGQAFF
TRBV5-1	TRBJ2-7	CASSSGAREQYF
TRBV29-1	TRBJ2-6	CSVERDTDSGANVLTF
TRBV7-3	TRBJ2-7	CASSLGGAHTEQYF
TRBV2	TRBJ2-1	CASIASHLPNEQFF